The rows below give T cell receptor beta chains drawn from one sample of a study of post-analysis software for immune sequencing data. TCRdb reprocessed the PCR reads via MiXCR and lists one record per CDR3 protein. Of roughly 800,000 distinct CDR3 sequences listed, roughly 58% are singletons. The sequenced sample consisted of blood. Receptors originate from a girl aged 10 to 17 with multiple sclerosis. Each CDR3 is given with its conserved first and last residue. Each record gives: J gene, D gene, clone size, V gene, CDR3 protein, CDR3 DNA. D genes are given only for firm matches. Size values are once, few and many counts, or a class for expanded clones, and some rows have none.

j_call: TRBJ2-2; d_call: .; clone_size: .; v_call: TRBV7-6; cdr3_aa: CASSPLRSTGELFF; cdr3_nt: TGTGCCAGCAGCCCCCTGAGGAGCACCGGGGAGCTGTTTTTT
j_call: TRBJ1-2; d_call: .; clone_size: .; v_call: TRBV18; cdr3_aa: CASSPFPGNDYTF; cdr3_nt: TGTGCCAGCTCACCATTTCCAGGGAACGACTACACCTTC
j_call: TRBJ2-3; d_call: .; clone_size: .; v_call: TRBV7-9; cdr3_aa: CASSPLQDTQYF; cdr3_nt: TGTGCCAGCAGCCCTCTACAGGATACGCAGTATTTT
j_call: TRBJ1-2; d_call: .; clone_size: .; v_call: TRBV3-1; cdr3_aa: CASSQEGRRGYTF; cdr3_nt: TGTGCCAGCAGCCAAGAGGGCAGGCGGGGCTACACCTTC
j_call: TRBJ2-7; d_call: .; clone_size: few; v_call: TRBV10-3; cdr3_aa: CAISDSADYEQYF; cdr3_nt: TGTGCCATCAGTGATAGCGCCGACTACGAGCAGTACTTC
j_call: TRBJ1-2; d_call: .; clone_size: .; v_call: TRBV15; cdr3_aa: CATSRDLYPNYTF; cdr3_nt: TGTGCCACCAGCAGAGATCTCTACCCTAACTACACCTTC
j_call: TRBJ2-3; d_call: .; clone_size: .; v_call: TRBV7-3; cdr3_aa: CASSTDLVGVSTDTQYF; cdr3_nt: TGTGCCAGCAGCACTGACTTAGTGGGGGTTTCCACAGATACGCAGTATTTT
j_call: TRBJ2-7; d_call: .; clone_size: .; v_call: TRBV7-2; cdr3_aa: CASSFTGEQYF; cdr3_nt: TGTGCCAGCAGCTTCACGGGGGAGCAGTACTTC
j_call: TRBJ2-3; d_call: .; clone_size: .; v_call: TRBV28; cdr3_aa: CASSFRAGTTDTQYF; cdr3_nt: TGTGCCAGCAGTTTTCGGGCAGGCACCACAGATACGCAGTATTTT
j_call: TRBJ2-3; d_call: .; clone_size: few; v_call: TRBV18; cdr3_aa: CASSPPDTSTDTQYF; cdr3_nt: TGTGCCAGCTCACCACCAGATACTAGCACAGATACGCAGTATTTT
j_call: TRBJ1-2; d_call: TRBD1; clone_size: once; v_call: TRBV11-1; cdr3_aa: CASSPRDRGPYYGYTF; cdr3_nt: TGTGCCAGCAGCCCACGGGACAGGGGGCCCTACTATGGCTACACCTTC
j_call: TRBJ2-3; d_call: .; clone_size: .; v_call: TRBV20-1; cdr3_aa: CSAGASTPDMQYF; cdr3_nt: TGCAGTGCTGGGGCCTCTACCCCAGATATGCAGTATTTT
j_call: TRBJ2-5; d_call: .; clone_size: .; v_call: TRBV5-1; cdr3_aa: CASSLVDRQETQYF; cdr3_nt: TGCGCCAGCAGCTTGGTAGACAGACAAGAGACCCAGTACTTC
j_call: TRBJ1-5; d_call: .; clone_size: .; v_call: TRBV6-1; cdr3_aa: CASRASHSLNQPQHF; cdr3_nt: TGTGCCAGCAGGGCGTCGCACTCGCTCAATCAGCCCCAGCATTTT
j_call: TRBJ2-5; d_call: .; clone_size: few; v_call: TRBV12-3/TRBV12-4; cdr3_aa: CASSFFQPGVETQYF; cdr3_nt: TGTGCCAGCAGTTTTTTTCAGCCCGGTGTAGAGACCCAGTACTTC
j_call: TRBJ1-2; d_call: .; clone_size: .; v_call: TRBV20-1; cdr3_aa: CSTRVPGSGGYTF; cdr3_nt: TGCAGTACTAGAGTCCCAGGGTCGGGAGGCTACACCTTC
j_call: TRBJ2-5; d_call: TRBD2; clone_size: .; v_call: TRBV6-5; cdr3_aa: CASRARGLAVQGTQYF; cdr3_nt: TGTGCCAGCAGGGCTAGGGGACTAGCAGTTCAAGGGACCCAGTACTTC
j_call: TRBJ2-7; d_call: TRBD1; clone_size: .; v_call: TRBV30; cdr3_aa: CAWKRDRGRFYEQYF; cdr3_nt: TGTGCCTGGAAACGGGACAGGGGGCGCTTCTACGAGCAGTACTTC
j_call: TRBJ2-7; d_call: TRBD1; clone_size: .; v_call: TRBV20-1; cdr3_aa: CSAGKGGLREQYF; cdr3_nt: TGCAGTGCAGGGAAAGGGGGCCTGCGCGAGCAGTACTTC
j_call: TRBJ1-2; d_call: .; clone_size: .; v_call: TRBV5-6; cdr3_aa: CASSLERSPSYGYTF; cdr3_nt: TGTGCCAGCAGCTTGGAGAGGTCCCCCAGCTATGGCTACACCTTC
j_call: TRBJ2-3; d_call: .; clone_size: .; v_call: TRBV10-3; cdr3_aa: CATADKRPDTQYF; cdr3_nt: TGTGCCACCGCGGACAAACGGCCAGATACGCAGTATTTT
j_call: TRBJ2-1; d_call: .; clone_size: .; v_call: TRBV7-3; cdr3_aa: CASSSTRLRSSYNEQFF; cdr3_nt: TGTGCCAGCAGTTCAACGAGGTTAAGGAGCTCCTACAATGAGCAGTTCTTC
j_call: TRBJ2-1; d_call: .; clone_size: .; v_call: TRBV29-1; cdr3_aa: CSVEDRNLGNEQFF; cdr3_nt: TGCAGCGTTGAAGATCGAAACCTCGGGAATGAGCAGTTCTTC
j_call: TRBJ2-7; d_call: TRBD1; clone_size: few; v_call: TRBV29-1; cdr3_aa: CSVSGQGDFYEQYF; cdr3_nt: TGCAGCGTTTCCGGACAGGGGGATTTCTACGAGCAGTACTTC
j_call: TRBJ2-5; d_call: .; clone_size: .; v_call: TRBV4-1; cdr3_aa: CASSPLLSPYEETQYF; cdr3_nt: TGCGCCAGCAGCCCCCTCCTGAGCCCTTACGAGGAGACCCAGTACTTC
j_call: TRBJ2-1; d_call: TRBD2; clone_size: .; v_call: TRBV12-3/TRBV12-4; cdr3_aa: CASRRTSGGANEQFF; cdr3_nt: TGTGCCAGCAGGCGAACTAGCGGGGGGGCCAATGAGCAGTTCTTC
j_call: TRBJ1-2; d_call: TRBD1; clone_size: .; v_call: TRBV20-1; cdr3_aa: CSAPDSNRGLANYGYTF; cdr3_nt: TGCAGTGCTCCTGATTCCAACAGGGGCCTAGCTAACTATGGCTACACCTTC
j_call: TRBJ1-5; d_call: TRBD1; clone_size: .; v_call: TRBV20-1; cdr3_aa: CSAKDRVQPQHF; cdr3_nt: TGCAGTGCTAAGGACAGGGTCCAGCCCCAGCATTTT
j_call: TRBJ1-5; d_call: .; clone_size: .; v_call: TRBV15; cdr3_aa: CATSISFRDQPQHF; cdr3_nt: TGTGCCACCAGCATCTCCTTTAGGGATCAGCCCCAGCATTTT
j_call: TRBJ2-7; d_call: .; clone_size: .; v_call: TRBV20-1; cdr3_aa: CSANGQRYEQYF; cdr3_nt: TGCAGTGCTAATGGACAGAGGTACGAGCAGTACTTC
j_call: TRBJ1-2; d_call: TRBD1; clone_size: .; v_call: TRBV12-3/TRBV12-4; cdr3_aa: CASSRQGRGYTF; cdr3_nt: TGTGCCAGCAGCAGACAGGGACGGGGCTACACCTTC
j_call: TRBJ2-3; d_call: .; clone_size: .; v_call: TRBV3-1; cdr3_aa: CASSQPASAGDSTDTQYF; cdr3_nt: TGTGCCAGCAGCCAACCCGCTTCAGCTGGGGACTCCACAGATACGCAGTATTTT
j_call: TRBJ2-7; d_call: TRBD2; clone_size: many; v_call: TRBV12-3/TRBV12-4; cdr3_aa: CASSLAGLGDYSEQYF; cdr3_nt: TGTGCCAGCAGTCTCGCGGGACTAGGAGACTATTCCGAGCAGTACTTC
j_call: TRBJ1-1; d_call: .; clone_size: few; v_call: TRBV29-1; cdr3_aa: CSVAGLLMNTEAFF; cdr3_nt: TGCAGCGTTGCGGGACTGCTTATGAACACTGAAGCTTTCTTT
j_call: TRBJ2-1; d_call: TRBD1; clone_size: .; v_call: TRBV5-1; cdr3_aa: CASSLDRADEQFF; cdr3_nt: TGTGCCAGCAGCCTAGACAGGGCGGATGAGCAGTTCTTC
j_call: TRBJ2-3; d_call: TRBD1; clone_size: .; v_call: TRBV29-1; cdr3_aa: CSVPGQVTDTQYF; cdr3_nt: TGCAGCGTTCCGGGACAGGTCACAGATACGCAGTATTTT
j_call: TRBJ1-4; d_call: TRBD1; clone_size: few; v_call: TRBV20-1; cdr3_aa: CSARSQGRNEKLFF; cdr3_nt: TGCAGTGCTAGATCACAGGGGAGGAATGAAAAACTGTTTTTT
j_call: TRBJ2-1; d_call: TRBD2; clone_size: .; v_call: TRBV6-4; cdr3_aa: CASSASSGTSGYNEQFF; cdr3_nt: TGTGCCAGCAGTGCTAGCTCCGGGACTAGCGGATACAATGAGCAGTTCTTC
j_call: TRBJ2-1; d_call: .; clone_size: few; v_call: TRBV7-8; cdr3_aa: CASSTRYEQFF; cdr3_nt: TGTGCCAGCAGCACACGCTACGAGCAGTTCTTC
j_call: TRBJ1-1; d_call: .; clone_size: .; v_call: TRBV5-1; cdr3_aa: CASSLERPRNTEAFF; cdr3_nt: TGCGCCAGCAGCTTGGAGCGACCCCGGAACACTGAAGCTTTCTTT
j_call: TRBJ1-2; d_call: TRBD1; clone_size: few; v_call: TRBV29-1; cdr3_aa: CSVDLRDRVYGYTF; cdr3_nt: TGCAGCGTTGATTTACGGGACAGGGTGTACGGCTACACCTTC